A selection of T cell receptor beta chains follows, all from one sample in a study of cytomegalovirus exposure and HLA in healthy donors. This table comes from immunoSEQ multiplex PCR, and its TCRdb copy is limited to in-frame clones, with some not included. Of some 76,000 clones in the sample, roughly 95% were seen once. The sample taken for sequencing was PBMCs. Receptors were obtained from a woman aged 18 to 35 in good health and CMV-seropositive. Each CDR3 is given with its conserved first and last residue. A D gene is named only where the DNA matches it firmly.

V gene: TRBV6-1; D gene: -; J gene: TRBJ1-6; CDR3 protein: CASSGVRDEGHNSPLHF
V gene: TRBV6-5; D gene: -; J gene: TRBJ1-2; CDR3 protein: CASSTLTANYGYTF
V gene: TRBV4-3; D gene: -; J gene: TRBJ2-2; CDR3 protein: CASRLGSSVPGELFF
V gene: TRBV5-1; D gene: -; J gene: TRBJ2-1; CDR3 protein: CASSFGSGPYNEQFF
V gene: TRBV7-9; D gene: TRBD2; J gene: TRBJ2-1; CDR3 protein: CASSSRLAGGPDEQFF
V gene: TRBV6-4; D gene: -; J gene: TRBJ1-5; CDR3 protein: CASSDFNSNQPQHF
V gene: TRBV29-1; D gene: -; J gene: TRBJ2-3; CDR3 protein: CSVVQGPDTQYF
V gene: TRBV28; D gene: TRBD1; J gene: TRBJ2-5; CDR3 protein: CASGTGYQETQYF
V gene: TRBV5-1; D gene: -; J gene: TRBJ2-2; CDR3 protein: CASRQASGTGELFF
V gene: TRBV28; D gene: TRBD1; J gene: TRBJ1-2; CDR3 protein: CASSQGQGLGSYTF
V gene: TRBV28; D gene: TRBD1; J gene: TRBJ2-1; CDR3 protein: CASSGDRAREQFF
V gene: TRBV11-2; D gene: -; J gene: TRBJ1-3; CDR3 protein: CASSLTPRGRTPRGNTIYF
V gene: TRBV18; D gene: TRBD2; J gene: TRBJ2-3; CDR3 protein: CASSPKGLAGADTQYF
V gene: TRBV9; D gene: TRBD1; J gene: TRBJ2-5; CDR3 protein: CASSPRTGTETQYF
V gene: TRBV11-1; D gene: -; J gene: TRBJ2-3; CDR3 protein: CASSLFTHGGDTQYF
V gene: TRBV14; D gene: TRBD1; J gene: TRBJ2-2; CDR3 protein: CASSQQITGAGELFF
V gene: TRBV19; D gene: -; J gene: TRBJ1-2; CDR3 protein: CASSIPIKGYGYTF
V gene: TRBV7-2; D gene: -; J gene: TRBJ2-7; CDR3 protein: CASRPAGNYEQYF
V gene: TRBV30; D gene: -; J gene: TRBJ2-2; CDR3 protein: CASYRSANTGELFF
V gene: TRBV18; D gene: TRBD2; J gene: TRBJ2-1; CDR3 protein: CASSPEGLTNLNEQFF
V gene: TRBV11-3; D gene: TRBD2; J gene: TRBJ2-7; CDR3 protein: CASSPGGSYEQYF
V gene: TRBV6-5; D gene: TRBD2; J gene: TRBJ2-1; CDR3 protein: CASSYGGGPNEQFF
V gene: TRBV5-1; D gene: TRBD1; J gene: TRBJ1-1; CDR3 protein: CASSETGFNTEAFF
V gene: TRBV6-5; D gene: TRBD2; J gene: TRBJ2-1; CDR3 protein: CASSYSASGEYNEQFF
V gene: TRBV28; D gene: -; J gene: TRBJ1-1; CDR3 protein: CATRGYLNTEAFF
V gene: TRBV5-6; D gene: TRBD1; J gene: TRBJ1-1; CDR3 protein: CASSPQGFSPEAFF
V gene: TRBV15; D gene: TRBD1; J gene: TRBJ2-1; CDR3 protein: CATSRTGGWNEQFF
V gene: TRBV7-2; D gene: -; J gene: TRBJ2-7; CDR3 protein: CASSLEYEQYF
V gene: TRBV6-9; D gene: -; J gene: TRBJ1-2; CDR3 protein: CASSRRDQLYGYTF
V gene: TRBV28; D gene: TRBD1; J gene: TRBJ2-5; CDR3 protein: CASRPDRGLETQYF
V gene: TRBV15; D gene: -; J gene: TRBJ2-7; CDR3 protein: CATSREGVSYEQYF
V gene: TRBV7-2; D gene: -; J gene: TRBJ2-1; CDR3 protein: CASSPKSGPISYNEQFF
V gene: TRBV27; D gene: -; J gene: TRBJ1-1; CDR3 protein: CASWEAGKANTEAFF
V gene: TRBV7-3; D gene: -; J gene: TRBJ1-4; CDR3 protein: CASSAPSIGRGAEKLFF
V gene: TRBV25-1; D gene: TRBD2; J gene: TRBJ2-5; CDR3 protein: CASSDLYGGAEGTQYF
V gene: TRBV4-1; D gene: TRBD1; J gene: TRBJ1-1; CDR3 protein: CASSQEKTGAFF
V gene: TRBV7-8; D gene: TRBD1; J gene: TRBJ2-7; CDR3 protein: CASTTRVPDRVSYEQYF
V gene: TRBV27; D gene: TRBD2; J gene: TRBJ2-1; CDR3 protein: CASSPTLTSVVSGQFF
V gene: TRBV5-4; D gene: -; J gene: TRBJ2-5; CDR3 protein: CASSLDTGWQETQYF
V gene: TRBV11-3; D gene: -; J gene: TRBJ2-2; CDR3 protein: CASSLERGGYGELFF
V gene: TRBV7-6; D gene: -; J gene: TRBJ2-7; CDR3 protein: CASSPGAGAPHEQYF
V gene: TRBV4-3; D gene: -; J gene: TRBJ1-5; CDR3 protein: CASSQDRANPNSNQPQHF
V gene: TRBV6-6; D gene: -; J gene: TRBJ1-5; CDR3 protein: CASSYGAQPQHF
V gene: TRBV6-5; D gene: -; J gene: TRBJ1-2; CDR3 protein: CASSPSGYGYTF
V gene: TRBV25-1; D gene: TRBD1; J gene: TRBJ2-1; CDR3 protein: CASSTPDRENYNEQFF
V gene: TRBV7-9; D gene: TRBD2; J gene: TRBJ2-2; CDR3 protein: CASSATSGRTGELFF
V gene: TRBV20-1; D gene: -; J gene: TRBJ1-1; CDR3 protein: CSATTFTEAFF
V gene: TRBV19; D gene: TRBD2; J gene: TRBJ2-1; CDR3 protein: CATHGGITYNEQFF
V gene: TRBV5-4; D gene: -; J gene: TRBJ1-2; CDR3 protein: CASSSGFDRYGYTF
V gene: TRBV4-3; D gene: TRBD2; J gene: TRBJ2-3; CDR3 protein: CASSQPTSGVGDTQYF
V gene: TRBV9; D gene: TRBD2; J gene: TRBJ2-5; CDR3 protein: CASSHNYLAGGDETQYF
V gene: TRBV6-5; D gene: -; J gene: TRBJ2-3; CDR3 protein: CASTQLDTQYF
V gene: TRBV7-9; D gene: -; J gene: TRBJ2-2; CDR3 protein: CASSRMTTDKTTGELFF
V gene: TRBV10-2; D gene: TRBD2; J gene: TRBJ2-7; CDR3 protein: CASIKLAGVYEQYF